This T cell receptor (beta chain) stems from a study of blood T cell repertoires in COVID-19. In the study overall: Sites across the United States, Italy and Spain contributed samples from acute and convalescent COVID-19. PBMCs, B-cell-depleted T cells, or T cells provided the cDNA or gDNA that made up the material.

In the original processing: Amplification of reference gene primers was used by the study to estimate nucleated cell counts. Measured with immunoSEQ multiplex PCR; TCRdb has only the in-frame clones, and not every one. That table gives V, J and clone size, and the DNA gave D and trimming. The sample has about 73,000 clones, over 70% seen once. Germline CDR1 and CDR2: MNHEY and SVGAGI. CDR3 length equals 11 residues. J was trimmed by 8 bases and V by 6 bases; bases with no gene match: 2. The chain joins TRBV6-5 to TRBJ1-2; 8 bases are a match to TRBD1. Sequencing was done on a sample of peripheral blood. This sequence was found in a man aged 50 to 59 with active COVID-19. The CDR3 reads CASRTGGGYTF. The CDR3 DNA follows: TGTGCCAGCAGAACAGGGGGAGGCTACACCTTC.